Listed below are T cell receptor beta chains from one sample, sequenced in a study of immune reconstitution after stem cell transplant in scleroderma. TCRdb re-called the RT-PCR reads with MiXCR, one entry per CDR3 protein. Of a few thousand distinct CDR3 sequences in the sample, nearly 7.5% were seen once. This specimen was collected before or after autologous hematopoietic stem cell transplantation (not recorded which). The receptors shown here come from a male donor with systemic sclerosis. CDR3s include the opening cysteine and the closing phenylalanine or tryptophan. A D gene is named only where the DNA matches it firmly. The size of a clone is reported for some rows only, either as once, few or many, or as a class for expanded clones.

NA	medium-sized	TRBV15	TRBJ1-5	CATSRSGTSNQPQHF	TGTGCCACCAGCAGGAGTGGGACAAGCAATCAGCCCCAGCATTTT
NA	medium-sized	TRBV6-2/TRBV6-3	TRBJ1-5	CASRHGSYSNQPQHF	TGTGCCAGCAGGCACGGTTCCTATAGCAATCAGCCCCAGCATTTT
NA	medium-sized	TRBV28	TRBJ1-5	CASSDLRGNQPQHF	TGTGCCAGCAGCGACTTACGGGGCAATCAGCCCCAGCATTTT
TRBD1	NA	TRBV23-1	TRBJ2-7	CASSRRDRAYEQYF	TGCGCCAGCAGTCGCCGGGACAGGGCCTACGAGCAGTACTTC
NA	medium-sized	TRBV29-1	TRBJ2-7	CSVTGLGYEQYF	TGCAGCGTAACAGGGTTGGGATACGAGCAGTACTTC
NA	medium-sized	TRBV5-5	TRBJ2-3	CASSFRASTDTQYF	TGTGCCAGCAGCTTCCGGGCCAGCACAGATACGCAGTATTTT
NA	NA	TRBV7-9	TRBJ2-7	CAGSFGHPNEQYF	TGTGCCGGCAGCTTCGGTCACCCAAACGAGCAGTACTTC
TRBD1	medium-sized	TRBV29-1	TRBJ2-7	CSFTDRGLHEQYF	TGCAGCTTCACCGACAGGGGTCTCCACGAGCAGTACTTC
NA	NA	TRBV5-4	TRBJ2-2	CASSFPADNTGELFF	TGTGCCAGCAGCTTTCCAGCTGACAACACCGGGGAGCTGTTTTTT
TRBD2	medium-sized	TRBV20-1	TRBJ2-2	CSAIAPLAGSNTGELFF	TGCAGTGCTATTGCTCCACTAGCGGGGTCCAACACCGGGGAGCTGTTTTTT
TRBD1	medium-sized	TRBV20-1	TRBJ2-7	CSASTGDYEQYF	TGCAGTGCTTCGACAGGGGACTACGAGCAGTACTTC
NA	medium-sized	TRBV10-3	TRBJ2-2	CAISDRQNTGELFF	TGTGCCATCAGTGATAGACAGAACACCGGGGAGCTGTTTTTT
NA	medium-sized	TRBV10-3	TRBJ1-1	CASTKKLDTEAFF	TGTGCCAGTACGAAAAAGTTGGACACTGAAGCTTTCTTT
TRBD2	large	TRBV7-7	TRBJ2-1	CASSLNPGGEQFF	TGTGCCAGCAGCTTAAATCCGGGGGGTGAGCAGTTCTTC
NA	large	TRBV5-1	TRBJ2-7	CASSLAEGPYEQYF	TGCGCCAGCAGCTTGGCCGAGGGACCCTACGAGCAGTACTTC
NA	medium-sized	TRBV20-1	TRBJ2-5	CSARVFGSIQETQYF	TGCAGTGCTAGAGTCTTCGGCAGTATCCAAGAGACCCAGTACTTC
NA	medium-sized	TRBV5-1	TRBJ2-2	CASSLGQNTGELFF	TGCGCCAGCAGCTTGGGGCAGAACACCGGGGAGCTGTTTTTT
NA	medium-sized	TRBV5-4	TRBJ2-2	CASSLASGFTGELFF	TGTGCCAGCAGCTTGGCCAGCGGTTTCACCGGGGAGCTGTTTTTT
NA	NA	TRBV7-2	TRBJ1-1	CASSRISGQGTEAFF	TGTGCCAGCAGCCGTATATCAGGGCAGGGTACTGAAGCTTTCTTT
TRBD1	few	TRBV5-1	TRBJ1-5	CASSATGDNNQPQHF	TGCGCCAGCAGCGCGACAGGGGATAACAATCAGCCCCAGCATTTT
NA	medium-sized	TRBV6-1	TRBJ2-7	CACHLATAGSYEQYF	TGTGCCTGCCATCTGGCCACCGCGGGCTCCTACGAGCAGTACTTC
TRBD2	medium-sized	TRBV7-6	TRBJ2-7	CASSPGLAGGYEQYF	TGTGCCAGCAGCCCGGGCTTAGCGGGGGGTTACGAGCAGTACTTC
NA	medium-sized	TRBV7-9	TRBJ1-6	CAGGASSSPLHF	TGTGCCGGCGGGGCGTCGAGTTCACCCCTCCACTTT
NA	large	TRBV6-5	TRBJ1-2	CASSLDSGDGYTF	TGTGCCAGCAGCCTAGACAGTGGTGATGGCTACACCTTC
NA	medium-sized	TRBV14	TRBJ2-5	CASSPIPQETQYF	TGTGCCAGCAGCCCAATCCCGCAAGAGACCCAGTACTTC
NA	medium-sized	TRBV9	TRBJ1-4	CASSPAGGDEKLFF	TGTGCCAGCAGCCCAGCGGGAGGAGATGAAAAACTGTTTTTT
NA	medium-sized	TRBV20-1	TRBJ2-5	CSARGGETQYF	TGCAGTGCTAGAGGGGGAGAGACCCAGTACTTC
TRBD1	medium-sized	TRBV20-1	TRBJ2-1	CSAPGQGAYNEQFF	TGCAGTGCCCCCGGACAGGGGGCATACAATGAGCAGTTCTTC
TRBD1	medium-sized	TRBV20-1	TRBJ1-4	CSAAQGGTNEKLFF	TGCAGTGCTGCCCAGGGGGGCACTAATGAAAAACTGTTTTTT
NA	medium-sized	TRBV15	TRBJ1-1	CATSRGGDIREAFF	TGTGCCACCAGCAGAGGAGGGGATATTCGAGAAGCTTTCTTT
NA	medium-sized	TRBV4-2	TRBJ2-2	CASSQVRQWSHHTGELFF	TGTGCCAGCAGCCAAGTCAGGCAGTGGTCCCATCACACCGGGGAGCTGTTTTTT
NA	medium-sized	TRBV14	TRBJ1-6	CASSRGQGWSPLHF	TGTGCCAGCAGCCGAGGGCAGGGGTGGTCACCCCTCCACTTT
NA	medium-sized	TRBV20-1	TRBJ1-5	CSARVGTSNQPQHF	TGCAGTGCTAGAGTTGGGACAAGCAATCAGCCCCAGCATTTT
NA	medium-sized	TRBV29-1	TRBJ1-1	CSVFYTEAFF	TGCAGCGTCTTTTACACTGAAGCTTTCTTT
TRBD1	large	TRBV6-1	TRBJ1-2	CASSVQGADGYTF	TGTGCCAGCAGTGTCCAGGGGGCAGATGGCTACACCTTC
NA	large	TRBV2	TRBJ1-5	CASSPSGSNQPQHF	TGTGCCAGCAGCCCCAGCGGCAGCAATCAGCCCCAGCATTTT
TRBD2	medium-sized	TRBV29-1	TRBJ2-3	CSSCQRGDPSTDTQYF	TGCAGCTCTTGCCAGCGGGGGGACCCGAGCACAGATACGCAGTATTTT
TRBD2	medium-sized	TRBV20-1	TRBJ2-7	CSASNLAGETYEQYF	TGCAGTGCTAGTAACCTAGCGGGGGAAACCTACGAGCAGTACTTC
NA	medium-sized	TRBV3-1	TRBJ2-1	CASSQMQEQFF	TGTGCCAGCAGCCAAATGCAAGAGCAGTTCTTC
NA	medium-sized	TRBV20-1	TRBJ2-3	CSATLRGVYGQYF	TGCAGTGCCACCCTGAGGGGGGTTTATGGGCAGTATTTT
NA	medium-sized	TRBV10-2	TRBJ1-1	CASSPDPGAEAFF	TGCGCCAGCAGCCCCGACCCGGGCGCTGAAGCTTTCTTT
NA	medium-sized	TRBV5-1	TRBJ2-7	CASSSLRSYEQYF	TGCGCCAGCAGCTCCCTACGCTCCTACGAGCAGTACTTC
NA	medium-sized	TRBV2	TRBJ1-2	CASSARKNYGYTF	TGTGCCAGCAGTGCGAGGAAAAACTATGGCTACACCTTC
TRBD2	few	TRBV28	TRBJ2-3	CASSSRGGGTDTQYF	TGTGCCAGCAGCTCGCGGGGAGGGGGCACAGATACGCAGTATTTT
NA	medium-sized	TRBV5-1	TRBJ2-1	CASSLEANLNEQFF	TGCGCCAGCAGCTTGGAGGCCAACCTCAATGAGCAGTTCTTC
NA	medium-sized	TRBV23-1	TRBJ2-4	CASSQSKVPAVKNIQYF	TGCGCCAGCAGTCAATCGAAAGTCCCGGCGGTCAAAAACATTCAGTACTTC
NA	medium-sized	TRBV7-9	TRBJ2-7	CASSSPTQWDEQYF	TGTGCCAGCAGCTCCCCTACCCAGTGGGACGAGCAGTACTTC
TRBD1	medium-sized	TRBV7-6	TRBJ1-1	CASSLDRAGSTEAFF	TGTGCCAGCAGCCTAGACAGGGCTGGGTCCACTGAAGCTTTCTTT
NA	medium-sized	TRBV10-3	TRBJ2-1	CAISESPISYNEQFF	TGTGCCATCAGTGAGTCACCAATCTCCTACAATGAGCAGTTCTTC
NA	medium-sized	TRBV19	TRBJ2-7	CASSTTGSYEQYF	TGTGCCAGTAGTACGACAGGATCCTACGAGCAGTACTTC
NA	medium-sized	TRBV10-3	TRBJ2-3	CAISEPRTDTQYF	TGTGCCATCAGTGAACCCCGAACAGATACGCAGTATTTT
TRBD1	medium-sized	TRBV18	TRBJ2-3	CASSSGQGTDTQYF	TGTGCCAGCTCATCTGGACAGGGCACAGATACGCAGTATTTT